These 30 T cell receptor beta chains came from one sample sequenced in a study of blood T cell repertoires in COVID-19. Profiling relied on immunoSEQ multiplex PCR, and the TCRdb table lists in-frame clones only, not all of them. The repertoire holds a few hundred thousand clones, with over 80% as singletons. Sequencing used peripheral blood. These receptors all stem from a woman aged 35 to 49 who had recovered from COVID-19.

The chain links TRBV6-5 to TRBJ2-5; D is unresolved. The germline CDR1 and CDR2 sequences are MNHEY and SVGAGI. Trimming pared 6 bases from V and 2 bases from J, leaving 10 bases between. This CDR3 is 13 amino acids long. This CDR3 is CASRTHSQETQYF. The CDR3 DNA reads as TGTGCCAGCAGGACACATAGTCAAGAGACCCAGTACTTC.

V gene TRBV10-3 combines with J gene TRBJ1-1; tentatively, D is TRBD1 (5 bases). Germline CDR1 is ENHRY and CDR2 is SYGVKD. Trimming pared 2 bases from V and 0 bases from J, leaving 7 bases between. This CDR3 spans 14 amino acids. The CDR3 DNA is TGTGCCATCAGTGAGACAGGACTGAACACTGAAGCTTTCTTT. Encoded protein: CAISETGLNTEAFF.

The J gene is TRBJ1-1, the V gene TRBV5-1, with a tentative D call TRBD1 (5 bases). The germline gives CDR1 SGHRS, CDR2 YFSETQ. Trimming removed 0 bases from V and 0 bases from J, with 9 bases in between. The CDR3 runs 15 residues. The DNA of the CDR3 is TGCGCCAGCAGCTTGGCGGGCAGGGTGAACACTGAAGCTTTCTTT. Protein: CASSLAGRVNTEAFF. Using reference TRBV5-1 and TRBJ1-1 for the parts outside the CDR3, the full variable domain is KAGVTQTPRYLIKTRGQQVTLSCSPISGHRSVSWYQQTPGQGLQFLFEYFSETQRNKGNFPGRFSGRQFSNSRSEMNVSTLELGDSALYLCASSLAGRVNTEAFFGQGTRLTVV.

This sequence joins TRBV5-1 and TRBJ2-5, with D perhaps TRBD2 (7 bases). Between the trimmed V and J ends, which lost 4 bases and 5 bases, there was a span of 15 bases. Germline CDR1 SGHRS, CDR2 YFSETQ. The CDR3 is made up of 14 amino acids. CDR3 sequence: CASSARGAGETQYF. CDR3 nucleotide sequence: TGCGCCAGCAGCGCCCGGGGGGCGGGCGAGACCCAGTACTTC. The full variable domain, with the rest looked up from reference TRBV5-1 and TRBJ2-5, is KAGVTQTPRYLIKTRGQQVTLSCSPISGHRSVSWYQQTPGQGLQFLFEYFSETQRNKGNFPGRFSGRQFSNSRSEMNVSTLELGDSALYLCASSARGAGETQYFGPGTRLLVL.

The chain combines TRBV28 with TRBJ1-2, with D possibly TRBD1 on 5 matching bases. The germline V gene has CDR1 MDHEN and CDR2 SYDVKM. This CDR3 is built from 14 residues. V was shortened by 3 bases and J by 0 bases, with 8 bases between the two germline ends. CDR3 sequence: CASSFGGANYGYTF. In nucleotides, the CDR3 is TGTGCCAGCAGTTTCGGGGGAGCTAACTATGGCTACACCTTC.

CDR3 sequence (DNA): TGCAGTGCTAGTCCCACTAGCGGGGTCACAGATACGCAGTATTTT. It yields the protein CSASPTSGVTDTQYF. This sequence joins TRBV20-1 and TRBJ2-3; 10 bases map to TRBD2. The V gene end was trimmed by 3 bases and the J gene end by 2 bases; junction bases not matched to a gene: 5. Germline-derived CDR1 and CDR2 are DFQATT and SNEGSKA (reference sequence). This CDR3 is 15 amino acids long.

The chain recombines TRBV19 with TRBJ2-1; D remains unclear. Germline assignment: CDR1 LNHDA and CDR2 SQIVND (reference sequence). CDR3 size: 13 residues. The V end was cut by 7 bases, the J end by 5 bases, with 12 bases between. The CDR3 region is CASMSRLNNEQFF. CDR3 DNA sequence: TGTGCCAGTATGTCTAGGTTGAACAATGAGCAGTTCTTC.

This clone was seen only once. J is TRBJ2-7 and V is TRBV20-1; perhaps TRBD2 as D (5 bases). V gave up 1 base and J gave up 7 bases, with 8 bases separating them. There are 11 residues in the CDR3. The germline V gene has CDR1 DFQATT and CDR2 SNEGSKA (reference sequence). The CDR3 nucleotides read TGCAGTGCTAGAGTTCGGACTGAGCAGTACTTC. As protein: CSARVRTEQYF.

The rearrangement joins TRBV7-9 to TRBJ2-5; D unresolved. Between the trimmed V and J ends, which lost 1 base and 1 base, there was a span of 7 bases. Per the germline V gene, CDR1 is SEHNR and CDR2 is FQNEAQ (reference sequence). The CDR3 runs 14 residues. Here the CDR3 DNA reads TGTGCCAGCAGCTTAGTCGACTTCCAAGAGACCCAGTACTTC. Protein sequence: CASSLVDFQETQYF.

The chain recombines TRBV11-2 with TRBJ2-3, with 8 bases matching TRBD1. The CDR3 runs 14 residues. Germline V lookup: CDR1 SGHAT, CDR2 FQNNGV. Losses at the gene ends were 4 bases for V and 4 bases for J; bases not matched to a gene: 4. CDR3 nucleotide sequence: TGTGCCAGCAGCTGGAACAGGGGGTCAGATACGCAGTATTTT. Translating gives CASSWNRGSDTQYF.

The CDR3: CASIPNRGGYGYTF. The CDR3 DNA reads as TGTGCCAGCATCCCAAATAGGGGCGGCTATGGCTACACCTTC. The rearrangement links TRBV27 to TRBJ1-2; possible D gene TRBD1, 5 bases. V lost 7 bases to trimming and J lost 4 bases, with 16 bases between them. The CDR3 spans 14 residues. Per germline, CDR1 MNHEY and CDR2 SMNVEV (reference sequence).

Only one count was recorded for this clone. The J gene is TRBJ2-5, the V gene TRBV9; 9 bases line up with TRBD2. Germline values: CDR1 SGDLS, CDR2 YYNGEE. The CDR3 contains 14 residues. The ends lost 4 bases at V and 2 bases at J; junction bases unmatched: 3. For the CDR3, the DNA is TGTGCCAGCAGCCTCACTAGCGGGCAAGAGACCCAGTACTTC. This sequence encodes CASSLTSGQETQYF.

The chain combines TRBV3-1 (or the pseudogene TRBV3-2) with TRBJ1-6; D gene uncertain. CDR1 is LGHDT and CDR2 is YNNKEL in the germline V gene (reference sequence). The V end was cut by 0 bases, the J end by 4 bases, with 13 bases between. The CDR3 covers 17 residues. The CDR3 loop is CASSQDPGLLYNSPLHF. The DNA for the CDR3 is TGTGCCAGCAGCCAAGATCCCGGACTTTTATATAATTCACCCCTCCACTTT.

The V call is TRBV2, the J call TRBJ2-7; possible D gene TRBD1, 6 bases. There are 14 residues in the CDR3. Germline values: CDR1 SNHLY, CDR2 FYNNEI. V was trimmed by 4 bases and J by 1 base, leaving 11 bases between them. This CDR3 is CASSAGTLSYEQYF. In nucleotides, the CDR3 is TGTGCCAGCAGTGCTGGGACACTATCCTACGAGCAGTACTTC.

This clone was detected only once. DNA of the CDR3: TGTGCCAGCAGTGATTCCCCACCGGGACAGGGAAGGTGGCCCTACGAGCAGTACTTC. It encodes CASSDSPPGQGRWPYEQYF. The chain links TRBV28 to TRBJ2-7, with 9 bases that match TRBD1. Trimming cost V 5 bases and J 2 bases; bases outside gene matches: 19. CDR3 length equals 19 residues. CDR1 and CDR2 from the germline V gene are MDHEN and SYDVKM.

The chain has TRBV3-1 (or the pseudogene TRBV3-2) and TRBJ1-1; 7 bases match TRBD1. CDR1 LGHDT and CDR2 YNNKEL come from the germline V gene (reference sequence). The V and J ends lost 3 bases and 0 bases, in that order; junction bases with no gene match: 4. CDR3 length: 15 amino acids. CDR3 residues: CASSQGDRVNTEAFF. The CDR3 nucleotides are TGTGCCAGCAGCCAGGGGGACAGAGTGAACACTGAAGCTTTCTTT.

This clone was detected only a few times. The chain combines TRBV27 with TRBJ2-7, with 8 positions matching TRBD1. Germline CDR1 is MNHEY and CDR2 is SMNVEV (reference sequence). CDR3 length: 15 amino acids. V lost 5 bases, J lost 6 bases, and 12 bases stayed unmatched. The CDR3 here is CASSPSQGVTSEQYF. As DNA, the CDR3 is TGTGCCAGCAGTCCATCACAGGGGGTGACTTCCGAGCAGTACTTC.

CDR3: CATSDNDRGEQYF. As DNA, the CDR3 is TGTGCCACCAGTGACAACGACAGGGGAGAGCAGTACTTC. The chain employs TRBV24-1 and TRBJ2-7, with TRBD1 matching over 8 bases. The CDR3 extends over 13 amino acids. The trim removed 4 bases at V and 7 bases at J, leaving 5 bases unmatched. Germline assignment: CDR1 KGHDR and CDR2 SFDVKD.

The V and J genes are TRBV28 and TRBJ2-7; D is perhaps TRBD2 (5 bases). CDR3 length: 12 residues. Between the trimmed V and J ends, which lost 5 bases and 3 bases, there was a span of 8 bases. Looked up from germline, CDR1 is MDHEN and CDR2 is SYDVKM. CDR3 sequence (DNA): TGTGCCAGCAGTGGTGGGAGCTACGAGCAGTACTTC. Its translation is CASSGGSYEQYF.

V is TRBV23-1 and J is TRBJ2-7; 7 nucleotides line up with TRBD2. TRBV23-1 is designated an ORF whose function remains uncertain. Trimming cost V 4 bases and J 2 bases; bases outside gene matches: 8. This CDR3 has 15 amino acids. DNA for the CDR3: TGCGCCAGCAGTCCCCAGGGAGGGGACCCCTACGAGCAGTACTTC. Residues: CASSPQGGDPYEQYF.

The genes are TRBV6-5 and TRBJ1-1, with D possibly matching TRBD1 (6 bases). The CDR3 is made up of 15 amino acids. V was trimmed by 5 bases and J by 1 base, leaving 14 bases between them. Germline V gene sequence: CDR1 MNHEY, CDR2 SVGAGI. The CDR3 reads CASSPSGGSNTEAFF. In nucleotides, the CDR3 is TGTGCCAGCAGTCCTAGCGGGGGCTCGAACACTGAAGCTTTCTTT.

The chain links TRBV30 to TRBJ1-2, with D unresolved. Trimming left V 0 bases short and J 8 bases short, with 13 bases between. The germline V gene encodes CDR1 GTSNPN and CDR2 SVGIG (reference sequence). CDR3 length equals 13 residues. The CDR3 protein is CAWSVVRTGGYTF. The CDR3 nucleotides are TGTGCCTGGAGTGTAGTCCGCACGGGGGGCTACACCTTC.

The CDR3 sequence is CASSWGQGTIEKLFF. The CDR3 DNA follows: TGCGCCAGCAGCTGGGGACAGGGAACGATTGAAAAACTGTTTTTT. This rearrangement joins TRBV5-1 to TRBJ1-4; 9 nucleotides agree with TRBD1. This CDR3 is built from 15 residues. The J segment lost 7 bases and the V segment lost 3 bases, leaving 7 bases of the junction unmatched. The V gene's germline CDR1 is SGHRS and CDR2 YFSETQ.

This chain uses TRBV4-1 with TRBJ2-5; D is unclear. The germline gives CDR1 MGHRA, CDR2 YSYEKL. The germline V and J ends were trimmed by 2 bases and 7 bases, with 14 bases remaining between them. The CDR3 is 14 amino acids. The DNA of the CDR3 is TGCGCCAGCAGCCAACTCCAAGATACGGGGACCCAGTACTTC. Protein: CASSQLQDTGTQYF.

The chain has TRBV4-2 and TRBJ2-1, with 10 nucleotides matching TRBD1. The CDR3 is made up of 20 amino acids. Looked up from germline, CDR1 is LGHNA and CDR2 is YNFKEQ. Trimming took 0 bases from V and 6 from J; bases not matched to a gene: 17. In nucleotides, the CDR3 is TGTGCCAGCAGCCAAGAGCTTAGGACAGGGGGTTTTTGGGGATCCAATGAGCAGTTCTTC. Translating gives CASSQELRTGGFWGSNEQFF.

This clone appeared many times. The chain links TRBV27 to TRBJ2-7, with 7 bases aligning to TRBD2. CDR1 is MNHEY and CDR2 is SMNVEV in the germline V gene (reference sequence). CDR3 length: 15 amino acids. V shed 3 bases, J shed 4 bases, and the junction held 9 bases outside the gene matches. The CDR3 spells CASSFQGRGDYEQYF. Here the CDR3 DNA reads TGTGCCAGCAGTTTTCAAGGTCGGGGGGATTACGAGCAGTACTTC.

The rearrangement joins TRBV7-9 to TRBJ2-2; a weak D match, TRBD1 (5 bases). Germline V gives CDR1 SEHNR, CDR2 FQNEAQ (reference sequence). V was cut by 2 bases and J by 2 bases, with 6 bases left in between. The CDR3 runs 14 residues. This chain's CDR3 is CASSLRGNTGELFF. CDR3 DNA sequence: TGTGCCAGCAGCTTAAGGGGAAACACCGGGGAGCTGTTTTTT.

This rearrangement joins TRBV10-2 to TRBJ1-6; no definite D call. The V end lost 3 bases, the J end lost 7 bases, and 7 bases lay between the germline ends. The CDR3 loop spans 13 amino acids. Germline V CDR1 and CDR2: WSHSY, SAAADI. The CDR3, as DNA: TGCGCCAGCAGTGAAATGGGCAATTCACCCCTCCACTTT. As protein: CASSEMGNSPLHF.

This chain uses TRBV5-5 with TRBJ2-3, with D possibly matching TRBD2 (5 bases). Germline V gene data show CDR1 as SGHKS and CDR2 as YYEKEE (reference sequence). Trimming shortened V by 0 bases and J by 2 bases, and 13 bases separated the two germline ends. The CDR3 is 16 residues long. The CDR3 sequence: CASSLERGSNTDTQYF. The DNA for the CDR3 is TGTGCCAGCAGCTTGGAGCGAGGGAGTAACACAGATACGCAGTATTTT.

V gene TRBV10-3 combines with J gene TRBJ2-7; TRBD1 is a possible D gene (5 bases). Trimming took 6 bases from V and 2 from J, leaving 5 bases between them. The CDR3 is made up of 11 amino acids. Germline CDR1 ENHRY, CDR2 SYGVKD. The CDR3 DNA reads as TGTGCCATCAGGGACACCTACGAGCAGTACTTC. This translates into CAIRDTYEQYF.